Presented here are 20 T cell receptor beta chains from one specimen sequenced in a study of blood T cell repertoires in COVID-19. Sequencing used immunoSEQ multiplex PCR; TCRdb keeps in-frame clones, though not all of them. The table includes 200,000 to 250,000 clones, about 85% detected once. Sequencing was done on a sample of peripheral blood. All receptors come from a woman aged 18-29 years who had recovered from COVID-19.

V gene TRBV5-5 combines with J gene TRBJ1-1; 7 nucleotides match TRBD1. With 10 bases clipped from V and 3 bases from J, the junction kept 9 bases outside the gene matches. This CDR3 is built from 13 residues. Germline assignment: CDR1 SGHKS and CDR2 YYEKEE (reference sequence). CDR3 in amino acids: CAGSQGVDTEAFF. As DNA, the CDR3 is TGTGCCGGATCTCAGGGGGTTGACACTGAAGCTTTCTTT.

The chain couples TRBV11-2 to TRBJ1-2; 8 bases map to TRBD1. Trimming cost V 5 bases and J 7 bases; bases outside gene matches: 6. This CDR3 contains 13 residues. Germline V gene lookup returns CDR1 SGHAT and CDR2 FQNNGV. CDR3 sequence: CASSPDRGSGYTF. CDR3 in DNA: TGTGCCAGCAGCCCCGACAGGGGATCTGGCTACACCTTC.

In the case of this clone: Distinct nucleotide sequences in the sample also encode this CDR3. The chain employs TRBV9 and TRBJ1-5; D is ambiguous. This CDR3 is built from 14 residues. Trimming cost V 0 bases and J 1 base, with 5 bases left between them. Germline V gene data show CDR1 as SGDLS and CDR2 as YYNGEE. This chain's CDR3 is CASSVGGSNQPQHF. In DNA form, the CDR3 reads TGTGCCAGCAGCGTAGGCGGGAGCAATCAGCCCCAGCATTTT.

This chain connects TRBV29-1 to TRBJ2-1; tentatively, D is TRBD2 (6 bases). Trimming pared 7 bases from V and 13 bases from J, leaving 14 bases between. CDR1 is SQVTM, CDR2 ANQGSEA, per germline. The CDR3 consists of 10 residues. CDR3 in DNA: TGCAGCGGGGAAGACGGGGGTCAGTTCTTC. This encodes CSGEDGGQFF.

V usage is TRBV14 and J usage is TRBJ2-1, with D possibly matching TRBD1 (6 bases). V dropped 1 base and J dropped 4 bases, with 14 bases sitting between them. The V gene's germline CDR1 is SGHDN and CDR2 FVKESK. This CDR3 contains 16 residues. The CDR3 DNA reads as TGTGCCAGCAGCCAAGCGGGGCGCAGGGGATACAATGAGCAGTTCTTC. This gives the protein CASSQAGRRGYNEQFF.

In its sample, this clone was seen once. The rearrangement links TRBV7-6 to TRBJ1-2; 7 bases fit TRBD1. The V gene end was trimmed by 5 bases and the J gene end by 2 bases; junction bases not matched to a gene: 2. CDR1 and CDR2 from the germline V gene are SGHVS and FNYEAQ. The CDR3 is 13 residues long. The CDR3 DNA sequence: TGTGCCAGCAGCCCGGGACAGAACTATGGCTACACCTTC. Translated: CASSPGQNYGYTF.

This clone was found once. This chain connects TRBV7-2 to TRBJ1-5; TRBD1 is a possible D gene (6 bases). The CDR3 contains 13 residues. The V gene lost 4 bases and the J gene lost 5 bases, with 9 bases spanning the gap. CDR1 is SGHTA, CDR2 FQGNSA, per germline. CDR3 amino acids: CASSYPGDQPQHF. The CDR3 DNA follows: TGTGCCAGCAGCTACCCAGGGGATCAGCCCCAGCATTTT.

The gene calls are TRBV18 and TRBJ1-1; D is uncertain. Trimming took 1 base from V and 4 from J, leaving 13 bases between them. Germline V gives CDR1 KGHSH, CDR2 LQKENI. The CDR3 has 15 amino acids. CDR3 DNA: TGTGCCAGCTCACCACACGGCGCTCCGGGCACTGAAGCTTTCTTT. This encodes CASSPHGAPGTEAFF.

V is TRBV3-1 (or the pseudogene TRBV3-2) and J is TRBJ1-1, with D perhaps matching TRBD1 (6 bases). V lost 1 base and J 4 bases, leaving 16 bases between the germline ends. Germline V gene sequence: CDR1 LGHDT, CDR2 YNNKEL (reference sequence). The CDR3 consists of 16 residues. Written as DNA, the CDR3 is TGTGCCAGCAGCCAAGGGCTTTCAGGGGTGAGCACTGAAGCTTTCTTT. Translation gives CASSQGLSGVSTEAFF.

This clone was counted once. CDR3 in amino acids: CATSLNRDSFYGYTF. CDR3 nucleotides: TGTGCCACCAGCCTGAATAGGGACAGTTTCTATGGCTACACCTTC. The V call is TRBV15, the J call TRBJ1-2; 7 bases fit TRBD1. The trim removed 5 bases at V and 4 bases at J, leaving 10 bases unmatched. CDR3 length: 15 residues. CDR1 is LNHNV and CDR2 is YYDKDF in the germline V gene (reference sequence). Combining the CDR3 with reference TRBV15 and TRBJ1-2 gives the whole variable domain DAMVIQNPRYQVTQFGKPVTLSCSQTLNHNVMYWYQQKSSQAPKLLFHYYDKDFNNEADTPDNFQSRRPNTSFCFLDIRSPGLGDTAMYLCATSLNRDSFYGYTFGSGTRLTVV.

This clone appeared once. CDR3 sequence (DNA): TGTGCCAGCAGCTTAGTCGCAGGGAACTATGGCTACACCTTC. The encoded protein is CASSLVAGNYGYTF. The chain joins TRBV13 to TRBJ1-2; D might be TRBD1 (5 bases). Germline values: CDR1 PRHDT, CDR2 FYEKMQ (reference sequence). The CDR3 is made up of 14 amino acids. The V end lost 1 base, the J end lost 2 bases, and 8 bases lay between the germline ends.

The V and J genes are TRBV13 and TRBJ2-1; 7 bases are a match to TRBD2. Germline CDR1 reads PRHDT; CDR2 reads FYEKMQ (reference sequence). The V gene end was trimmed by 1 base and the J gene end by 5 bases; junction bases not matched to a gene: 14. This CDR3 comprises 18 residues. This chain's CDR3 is CASSLVGLAATRNNEQFF. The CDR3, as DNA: TGTGCCAGCAGCTTAGTCGGGCTAGCGGCGACGAGAAACAATGAGCAGTTCTTC.

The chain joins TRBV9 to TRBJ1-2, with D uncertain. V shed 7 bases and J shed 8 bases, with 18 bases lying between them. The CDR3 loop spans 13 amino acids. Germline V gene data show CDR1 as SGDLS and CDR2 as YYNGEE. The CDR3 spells CASGTDGKGGYTF. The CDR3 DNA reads TGTGCCAGCGGCACGGACGGGAAGGGCGGCTACACCTTC.

The CDR3 protein is CASSRGVSGPQHF. In DNA form, the CDR3 reads TGTGCCAGTAGCCGCGGGGTTAGTGGGCCCCAGCATTTT. The V gene is TRBV19, the J gene TRBJ1-5; D is uncertain. The CDR3 is 13 residues long. V lost 6 bases, J lost 9 bases, and 15 bases lay in between. Germline-derived CDR1 and CDR2 are LNHDA and SQIVND (reference sequence).

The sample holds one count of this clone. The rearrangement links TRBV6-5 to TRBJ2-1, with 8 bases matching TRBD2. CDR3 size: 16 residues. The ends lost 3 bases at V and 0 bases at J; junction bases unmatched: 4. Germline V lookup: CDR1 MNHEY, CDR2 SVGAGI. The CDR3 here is CASSYPGGDSYNEQFF. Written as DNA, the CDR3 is TGTGCCAGCAGTTATCCCGGGGGGGACTCCTACAATGAGCAGTTCTTC.

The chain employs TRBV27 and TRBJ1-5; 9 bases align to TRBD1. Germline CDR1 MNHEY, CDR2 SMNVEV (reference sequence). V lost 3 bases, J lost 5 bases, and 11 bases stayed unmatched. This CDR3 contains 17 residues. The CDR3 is CASSFKISDRGDQPQHF. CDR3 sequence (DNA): TGTGCCAGCAGTTTCAAAATATCCGACAGGGGGGATCAGCCCCAGCATTTT.

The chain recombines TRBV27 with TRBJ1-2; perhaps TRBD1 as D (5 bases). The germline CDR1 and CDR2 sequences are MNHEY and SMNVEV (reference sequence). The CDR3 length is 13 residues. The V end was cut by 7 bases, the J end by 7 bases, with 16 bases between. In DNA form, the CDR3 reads TGTGCCAGCAAATTCGGGGGGAAGGGTGGCTACACCTTC. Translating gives CASKFGGKGGYTF.

The CDR3 loop reads CASSLLGPNEQYF. The DNA of the CDR3 is TGCGCCAGCAGCTTGTTGGGGCCCAACGAGCAGTACTTC. The V call is TRBV5-1, the J call TRBJ2-7; the D gene is possibly TRBD1 (5 bases). Germline values: CDR1 SGHRS, CDR2 YFSETQ. This CDR3 spans 13 amino acids. The V and J ends lost 1 base and 5 bases respectively, with 10 bases between them.

DNA for the CDR3: TGTGCCAGCAGTGAACGGGTGGATACTGAAGCTTTCTTT. The encoded protein is CASSERVDTEAFF. The V and J genes are TRBV6-1 and TRBJ1-1; D call uncertain. The germline CDR1 and CDR2 sequences are MNHNS and SASEGT. V was clipped by 2 bases and J by 5 bases, with 9 bases between them. This CDR3 is 13 amino acids long.

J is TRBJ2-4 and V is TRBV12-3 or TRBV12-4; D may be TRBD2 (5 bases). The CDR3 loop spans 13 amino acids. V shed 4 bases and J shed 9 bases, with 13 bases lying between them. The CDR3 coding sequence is TGTGCCAGCAGTTCTCGAGGGAAGGGCATTCAGTACTTC. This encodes CASSSRGKGIQYF.